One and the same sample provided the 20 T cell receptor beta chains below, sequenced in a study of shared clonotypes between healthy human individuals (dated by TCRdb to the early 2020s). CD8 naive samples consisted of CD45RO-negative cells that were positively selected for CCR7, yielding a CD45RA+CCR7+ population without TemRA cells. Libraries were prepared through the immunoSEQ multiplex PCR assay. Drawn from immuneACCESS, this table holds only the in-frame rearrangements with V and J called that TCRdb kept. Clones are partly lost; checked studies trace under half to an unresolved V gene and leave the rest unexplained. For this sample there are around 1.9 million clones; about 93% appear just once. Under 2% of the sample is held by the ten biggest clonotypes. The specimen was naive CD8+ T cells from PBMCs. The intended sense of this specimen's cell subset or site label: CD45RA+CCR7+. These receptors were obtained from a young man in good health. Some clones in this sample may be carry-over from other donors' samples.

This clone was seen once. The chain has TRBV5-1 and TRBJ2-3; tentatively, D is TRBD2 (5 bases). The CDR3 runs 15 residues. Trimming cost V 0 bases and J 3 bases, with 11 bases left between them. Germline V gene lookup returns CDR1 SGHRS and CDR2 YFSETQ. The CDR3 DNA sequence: TGCGCCAGCAGCTTGGCGATCGGCGGGACAGATACGCAGTATTTT. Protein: CASSLAIGGTDTQYF.

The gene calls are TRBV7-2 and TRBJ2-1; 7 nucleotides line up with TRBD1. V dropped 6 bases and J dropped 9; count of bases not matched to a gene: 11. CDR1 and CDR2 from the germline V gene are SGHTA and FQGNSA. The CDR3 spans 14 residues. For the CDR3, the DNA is TGTGCCAGCAGGCCGACAGGGTCAGACAGTGAGCAGTTCTTC. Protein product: CASRPTGSDSEQFF.

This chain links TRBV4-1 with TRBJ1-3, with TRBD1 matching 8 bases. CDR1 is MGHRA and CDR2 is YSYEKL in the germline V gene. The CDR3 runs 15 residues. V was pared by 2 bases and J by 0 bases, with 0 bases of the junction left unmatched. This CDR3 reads CASSQTGGSGNTIYF. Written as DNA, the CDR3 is TGCGCCAGCAGCCAAACAGGGGGCTCTGGAAACACCATATATTTT.

The CDR3 bases are TGTGCCAGCAAGCTACGCAGGGAAACCGACGAGCAGTACTTC. This translates into CASKLRRETDEQYF. The chain has TRBV27 and TRBJ2-7; D possibly corresponds to TRBD1 (5 bases). V was trimmed by 7 bases and J by 5 bases, leaving 18 bases between them. The CDR3 covers 14 residues. Germline V gene data show CDR1 as MNHEY and CDR2 as SMNVEV (reference sequence).

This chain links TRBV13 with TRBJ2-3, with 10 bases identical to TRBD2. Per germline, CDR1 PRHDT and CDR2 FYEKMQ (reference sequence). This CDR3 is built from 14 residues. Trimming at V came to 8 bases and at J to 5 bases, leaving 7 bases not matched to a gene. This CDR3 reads CASGAGGPRDTQYF. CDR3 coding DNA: TGTGCCAGCGGAGCGGGAGGGCCTCGAGATACGCAGTATTTT.

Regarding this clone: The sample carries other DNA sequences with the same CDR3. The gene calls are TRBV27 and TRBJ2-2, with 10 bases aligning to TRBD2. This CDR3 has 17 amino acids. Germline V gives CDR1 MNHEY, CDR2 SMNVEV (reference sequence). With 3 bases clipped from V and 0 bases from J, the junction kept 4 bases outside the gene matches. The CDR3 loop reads CASSLSLAGANTGELFF. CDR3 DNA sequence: TGTGCCAGCAGTTTGTCTCTAGCGGGGGCGAACACCGGGGAGCTGTTTTTT.

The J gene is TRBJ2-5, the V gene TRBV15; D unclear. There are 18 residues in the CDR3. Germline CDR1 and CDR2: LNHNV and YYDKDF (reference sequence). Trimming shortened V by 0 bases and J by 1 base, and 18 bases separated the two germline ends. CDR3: CATSRDLDLVTSQETQYF. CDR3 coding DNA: TGTGCCACCAGCAGAGATCTGGACCTCGTGACCAGCCAAGAGACCCAGTACTTC.

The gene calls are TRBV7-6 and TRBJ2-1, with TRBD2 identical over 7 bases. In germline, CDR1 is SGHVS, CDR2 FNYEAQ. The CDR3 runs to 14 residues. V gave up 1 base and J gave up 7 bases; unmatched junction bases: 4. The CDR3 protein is CASSLVGGLNEQFF. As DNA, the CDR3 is TGTGCCAGCAGCTTAGTGGGAGGGCTTAATGAGCAGTTCTTC.

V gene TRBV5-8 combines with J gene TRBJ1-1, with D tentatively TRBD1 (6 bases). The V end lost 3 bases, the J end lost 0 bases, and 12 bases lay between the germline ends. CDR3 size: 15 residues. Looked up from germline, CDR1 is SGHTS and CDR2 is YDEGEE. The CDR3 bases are TGTGCCAGCAGCTCCCGGAGGGGGGTGAACACTGAAGCTTTCTTT. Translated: CASSSRRGVNTEAFF.

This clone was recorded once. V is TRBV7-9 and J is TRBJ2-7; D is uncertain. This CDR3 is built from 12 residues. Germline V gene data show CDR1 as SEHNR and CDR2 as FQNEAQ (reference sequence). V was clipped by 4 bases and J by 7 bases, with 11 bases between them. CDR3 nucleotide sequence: TGTGCCAGCAGCTCCTCACTTGGGGAGCAGTACTTC. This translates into CASSSSLGEQYF.

CDR3 sequence: CASSSSDRVLEKLFF. CDR3 DNA sequence: TGCGCCAGCAGCTCTTCGGACAGAGTCTTAGAAAAACTGTTTTTT. The chain combines TRBV4-3 with TRBJ1-4; weak D call: TRBD1 (6 bases). V was trimmed by 5 bases and J by 8 bases, leaving 18 bases between them. CDR1 LGHNA and CDR2 YSLEER come from the germline V gene. The CDR3 length is 15 residues.

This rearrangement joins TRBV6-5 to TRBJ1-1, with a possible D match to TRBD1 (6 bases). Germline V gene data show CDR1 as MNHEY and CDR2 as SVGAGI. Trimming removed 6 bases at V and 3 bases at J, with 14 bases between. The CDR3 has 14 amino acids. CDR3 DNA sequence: TGTGCCAGCAGCTTAAGGGGGGTGGACACTGAAGCTTTCTTT. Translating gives CASSLRGVDTEAFF.

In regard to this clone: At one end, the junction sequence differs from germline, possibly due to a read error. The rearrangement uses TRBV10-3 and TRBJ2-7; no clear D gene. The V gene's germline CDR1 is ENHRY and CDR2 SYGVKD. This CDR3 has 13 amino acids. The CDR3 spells CAISESIDTEKRF. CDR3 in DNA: TGTGCCATCAGTGAGTCGATAGATACAGAAAAACGGTTC.

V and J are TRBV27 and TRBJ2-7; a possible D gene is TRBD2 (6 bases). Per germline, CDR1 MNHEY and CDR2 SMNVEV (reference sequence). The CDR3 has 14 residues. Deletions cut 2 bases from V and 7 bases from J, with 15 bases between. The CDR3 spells CASSLVPGDWEQYF. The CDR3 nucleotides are TGTGCCAGCAGTTTAGTACCGGGGGATTGGGAGCAGTACTTC.

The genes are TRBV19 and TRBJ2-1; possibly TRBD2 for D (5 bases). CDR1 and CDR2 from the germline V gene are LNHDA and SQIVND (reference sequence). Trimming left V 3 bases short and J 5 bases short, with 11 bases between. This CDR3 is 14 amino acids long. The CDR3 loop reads CASSISWRDNEQFF. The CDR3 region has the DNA TGTGCCAGTAGTATTTCTTGGCGGGACAATGAGCAGTTCTTC.

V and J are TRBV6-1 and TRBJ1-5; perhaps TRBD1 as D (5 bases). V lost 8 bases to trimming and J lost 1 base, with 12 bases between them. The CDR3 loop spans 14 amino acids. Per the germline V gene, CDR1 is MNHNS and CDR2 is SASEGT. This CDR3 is CASRLWDSNQPQHF. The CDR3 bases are TGTGCCAGCCGGCTCTGGGACAGCAATCAGCCCCAGCATTTT.

The CDR3 region is CASSSTPGLAEGNTGELFF. As DNA, the CDR3 is TGTGCCAGCAGCTCTACCCCGGGACTAGCGGAGGGAAACACCGGGGAGCTGTTTTTT. The J gene is TRBJ2-2, the V gene TRBV11-3; 11 bases match TRBD2. J gave up 2 bases and V 4 bases, and 12 bases lay outside the gene matches. The length of the CDR3 is 19 residues. Germline CDR1 SGHNT, CDR2 YENEEA.

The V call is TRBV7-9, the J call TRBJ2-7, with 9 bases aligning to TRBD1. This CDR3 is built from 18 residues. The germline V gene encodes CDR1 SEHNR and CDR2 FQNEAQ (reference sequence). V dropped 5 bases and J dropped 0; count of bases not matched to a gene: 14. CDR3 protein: CASSPGTGFGISSYEQYF. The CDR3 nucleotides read TGTGCCAGCAGCCCTGGGACAGGGTTCGGAATTAGCTCCTACGAGCAGTACTTC.

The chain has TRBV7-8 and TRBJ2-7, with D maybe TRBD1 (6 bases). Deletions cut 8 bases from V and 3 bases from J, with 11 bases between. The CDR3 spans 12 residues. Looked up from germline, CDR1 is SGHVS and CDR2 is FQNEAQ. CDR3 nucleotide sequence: TGTGCCAGCGGGGGCAGTAACTACGAGCAGTACTTC. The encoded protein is CASGGSNYEQYF.

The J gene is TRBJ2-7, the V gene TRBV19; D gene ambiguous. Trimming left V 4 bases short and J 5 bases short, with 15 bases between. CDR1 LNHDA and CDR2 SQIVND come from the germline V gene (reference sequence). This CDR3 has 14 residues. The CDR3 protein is CASSRWDVGNEQYF. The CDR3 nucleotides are TGTGCCAGTAGTAGATGGGATGTGGGGAACGAGCAGTACTTC. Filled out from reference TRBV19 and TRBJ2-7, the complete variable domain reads DGGITQSPKYLFRKEGQNVTLSCEQNLNHDAMYWYRQDPGQGLRLIYYSQIVNDFQKGDIAEGYSVSREKKESFPLTVTSAQKNPTAFYLCASSRWDVGNEQYFGPGTRLTVT.